These 27 T cell receptor beta chains came from one sample sequenced in a study of T cell repertoires in cytomegalovirus infection. MiXCR was run by TCRdb on the reads, yielding one entry per CDR3 protein. Of over 85,000 distinct CDR3 sequences in the sample, approximately 15% were seen once. Specimen: PBMCs. These receptors were obtained from a human donor in good health (CMV status not recorded). Some clones in this sample may be carry-over from other donors' samples.

The rearrangement uses TRBV6-5 and TRBJ2-6; the match to TRBD1 covers 9 bases. The V gene's germline CDR1 is MNHEY and CDR2 SVGAGI. The CDR3 consists of 15 residues. The trim removed 7 bases at V and 4 bases at J, leaving 5 bases unmatched. For the CDR3, the DNA is TGTGCCAGCAAACAGGGGGCGCAAGGGGCCAACGTCCTGACTTTC. It specifies CASKQGAQGANVLTF.

In its sample, this clonotype was seen many times. The rearrangement links TRBV7-2 to TRBJ2-5; D remains ambiguous. CDR1 is SGHTA and CDR2 is FQGNSA in the germline V gene. CDR3 size: 13 residues. V shed 4 bases and J shed 6 bases, with 12 bases lying between them. The CDR3 DNA reads as TGTGCCAGCAGCTCAGGCGAGGCGAAGACCCAGTACTTC. This encodes CASSSGEAKTQYF. Using reference TRBV7-2 and TRBJ2-5 for the parts outside the CDR3, the full variable domain is GAGVSQSPSNKVTEKGKDVELRCDPISGHTALYWYRQSLGQGLEFLIYFQGNSAPDKSGLPSDRFSAERTGGSVSTLTIQRTQQEDSAVYLCASSSGEAKTQYFGPGTRLLVL.

This clonotype was counted many times. The rearrangement links TRBV25-1 to TRBJ2-7; D is possibly TRBD2 (6 bases). From germline, CDR1 is MGHDK and CDR2 SYGVNS. This CDR3 spans 14 amino acids. V was shortened by 4 bases and J by 6 bases, with 16 bases between the two germline ends. CDR3 protein: CASSAAYRGGEQYF. The CDR3 DNA reads as TGTGCCAGCAGTGCAGCGTATCGGGGAGGCGAGCAGTACTTC.

J is TRBJ1-1 and V is TRBV12-3 or TRBV12-4; D gene uncertain. The CDR3 runs to 13 residues. The ends were cut back, 6 bases at V and 5 bases at J, with 13 bases in the middle. The CDR3: CASRFQLGTEAFF. CDR3 nucleotides: TGTGCCAGCAGGTTCCAATTGGGAACTGAAGCTTTCTTT.

V is TRBV2 and J is TRBJ1-2; the D gene is possibly TRBD1 (6 bases). Germline V gene sequence: CDR1 SNHLY, CDR2 FYNNEI. This CDR3 has 15 residues. Deletions cut 1 base from V and 2 bases from J, with 11 bases between. CDR3 coding DNA: TGTGCCAGCAGTGAAGGAGGGGGAGGGAACTATGGCTACACCTTC. It codes for CASSEGGGGNYGYTF.

The sample holds a few counts of this clonotype. The gene calls are TRBV28 and TRBJ2-7; no clear D. Germline loops: CDR1 MDHEN, CDR2 SYDVKM. The CDR3 has 13 residues. Trimming removed 7 bases from V and 0 bases from J, with 10 bases in between. DNA for the CDR3: TGTGCCAGCACCCTTTCGGTCTCCTACGAGCAGTACTTC. This codes for CASTLSVSYEQYF.

V is TRBV2 and J is TRBJ2-7; 13 positions agree with TRBD2. The ends lost 6 bases at V and 6 bases at J; junction bases unmatched: 8. The germline CDR1 and CDR2 sequences are SNHLY and FYNNEI. CDR3 length: 15 amino acids. CDR3 amino acids: CASRTGTSGAPEQYF. The CDR3 nucleotides read TGTGCCAGCAGGACCGGGACTAGCGGGGCCCCCGAGCAGTACTTC.

This sequence joins TRBV29-1 and TRBJ1-1; unclear D gene. CDR3 length equals 14 residues. Germline V gene sequence: CDR1 SQVTM, CDR2 ANQGSEA. V lost 6 bases, J lost 1 base, and 15 bases lay in between. The CDR3 sequence is CSVQRRDPNTEAFF. CDR3 DNA: TGCAGCGTCCAACGACGAGACCCGAACACTGAAGCTTTCTTT.

The chain combines TRBV9 with TRBJ1-3; D is perhaps TRBD1 (6 bases). Trimming removed 2 bases at V and 8 bases at J, with 17 bases between. The CDR3 has 15 residues. The germline gives CDR1 SGDLS, CDR2 YYNGEE. The CDR3 bases are TGTGCCAGCAGCGTCCGGGACACTTTACGAGACACCATATATTTT. It specifies CASSVRDTLRDTIYF.

The chain carries TRBV28 and TRBJ2-2; D unresolved. The CDR3 loop spans 16 amino acids. Germline V gene sequence: CDR1 MDHEN, CDR2 SYDVKM. Trimming stripped 7 bases from V and 0 bases from J, with 15 bases between. For the CDR3, the DNA is TGTGCCAGCAATCCCCCCGGCCGATCGAACACCGGGGAGCTGTTTTTT. Its protein is CASNPPGRSNTGELFF.

This clonotype was counted between two and nine times. The chain is built from TRBV27 and TRBJ1-1; unclear D gene. CDR3 length equals 15 residues. CDR1 and CDR2 from the germline V gene are MNHEY and SMNVEV (reference sequence). V was pared by 2 bases and J by 1 base, with 11 bases between. CDR3 in DNA: TGTGCCAGCAGTTTAGGTTTGGGCAGGAACACTGAAGCTTTCTTT. Protein: CASSLGLGRNTEAFF.

The chain couples TRBV5-6 to TRBJ2-2; no firm D call. V dropped 6 bases and J dropped 8 bases, with 11 bases sitting between them. CDR1 SGHDT and CDR2 YYEEEE come from the germline V gene. The CDR3 contains 12 residues. The CDR3 sequence: CASTQNPGELFF. The CDR3 DNA is TGTGCCAGCACCCAAAATCCGGGGGAGCTGTTTTTT.

The chain recombines TRBV4-1 with TRBJ1-2, with D unclear. V was cut by 0 bases and J by 14 bases, with 16 bases left in between. Germline V CDR1 and CDR2: MGHRA, YSYEKL. The CDR3 is 13 residues long. CDR3 nucleotide sequence: TGCGCCAGCAGCCAAGAAGAAGGTCAACCGAGGACCTTC. This gives the protein CASSQEEGQPRTF.

This chain connects TRBV7-2 to TRBJ2-6; D is ambiguous. The V gene lost 0 bases and the J gene lost 0 bases, with 9 bases spanning the gap. Germline values: CDR1 SGHTA, CDR2 FQGNSA. The CDR3 is made up of 17 amino acids. For the CDR3, the DNA is TGTGCCAGCAGCTTAGCGATAATAGGCTCTGGGGCCAACGTCCTGACTTTC. It specifies CASSLAIIGSGANVLTF.

This clonotype was detected only a few times. V and J are TRBV27 and TRBJ1-2; 7 bases map to TRBD1. This CDR3 is built from 18 residues. Germline V gene sequence: CDR1 MNHEY, CDR2 SMNVEV (reference sequence). V gave up 7 bases and J gave up 5 bases; unmatched junction bases: 22. The CDR3 DNA is TGTGCCAGCACCCGTCAACAGACAGGGAGGGGGCCTATGTATGGCTACACCTTC. It yields the protein CASTRQQTGRGPMYGYTF.

About this clonotype: A much larger clone is a single base away; this may be a read error. This sequence joins TRBV25-1 and TRBJ2-3; D call uncertain. From germline, CDR1 is MGHDK and CDR2 SYGVNS. The CDR3 is 13 amino acids. Trimming removed 10 bases from V and 1 base from J, with 12 bases in between. CDR3 nucleotides: TGTGCCACCTCGGTTCGGGGCACAGATACGCAGTATTTT. Amino acids: CATSVRGTDTQYF.

The chain is built from TRBV28 and TRBJ2-2; D call uncertain. The germline CDR1 and CDR2 sequences are MDHEN and SYDVKM. This CDR3 has 17 residues. V was clipped by 4 bases and J by 2 bases, with 17 bases between them. DNA for the CDR3: TGTGCCAGCAGTTCCCGGCCAGCAACAACTAACACCGGGGAGCTGTTTTTT. This gives the protein CASSSRPATTNTGELFF.

This clonotype came up many times. This chain uses TRBV28 with TRBJ2-7, with 8 bases matching TRBD1. Per the germline V gene, CDR1 is MDHEN and CDR2 is SYDVKM. CDR3 length equals 13 residues. The V and J ends lost 7 bases and 2 bases, in that order; junction bases with no gene match: 4. The DNA of the CDR3 is TGTGCCAGCAAAACAGGGGGTCCCTACGAGCAGTACTTC. It translates to CASKTGGPYEQYF.

The chain is built from TRBV20-1 and TRBJ2-7; a possible D gene is TRBD2 (5 bases). The CDR3 loop spans 14 amino acids. V was trimmed by 1 base and J by 0 bases, leaving 10 bases between them. Per germline, CDR1 DFQATT and CDR2 SNEGSKA (reference sequence). As DNA, the CDR3 is TGCAGTGCTAGAGGCGGGCTTAGCTCCTACGAGCAGTACTTC. This encodes CSARGGLSSYEQYF.

The chain uses TRBV28 and TRBJ1-4, with 9 bases lining up with TRBD1. V gave up 6 bases and J gave up 10 bases; unmatched junction bases: 3. Germline CDR1 is MDHEN and CDR2 is SYDVKM. This CDR3 has 12 residues. The CDR3 DNA sequence: TGTGCCAGCAGCTCGGACAGGGGAAAACTGTTTTTT. As protein: CASSSDRGKLFF.

This clonotype was observed many times. In DNA, the CDR3 is TGTGCCAGCAGTCTTCGGAAATTGAACACTGAAGCTTTCTTT. It is translated as CASSLRKLNTEAFF. The rearrangement joins TRBV12-3 or TRBV12-4 to TRBJ1-1, with D uncertain. The CDR3 is 14 residues long. V was shortened by 5 bases and J by 0 bases, with 10 bases between the two germline ends.

This clonotype was detected many times. The rearrangement uses TRBV7-2 and TRBJ1-3; D unresolved. V was shortened by 2 bases and J by 0 bases, with 11 bases between the two germline ends. The CDR3 contains 16 residues. From germline, CDR1 is SGHTA and CDR2 FQGNSA. CDR3 loop: CASSLRAGVSGNTIYF. CDR3 DNA: TGTGCCAGCAGCTTACGAGCGGGAGTCTCTGGAAACACCATATATTTT.

This clonotype was seen a few times. The chain has TRBV6-6 and TRBJ1-1, with a tentative D call TRBD1 (5 bases). V was clipped by 2 bases and J by 6 bases, with 22 bases between them. Germline CDR1 is MNHNY and CDR2 is SVGAGI (reference sequence). The CDR3 spans 17 residues. The CDR3 bases are TGTGCCAGCAGTTACCGCGGTCGTCGGGGGTCGGGCGCTGAAGCTTTCTTT. The encoded protein is CASSYRGRRGSGAEAFF.

To note about this clonotype: This may be a read error, as it is one base from a much larger clone. This chain joins TRBV7-8 and TRBJ1-2; possibly TRBD1 for D (5 bases). CDR1 and CDR2 from the germline V gene are SGHVS and FQNEAQ. This CDR3 is built from 15 residues. The CDR3 region is CASSSRAGWNFGYTF. CDR3 nucleotides: TGTGCCAGCAGCTCTAGGGCAGGGTGGAACTTTGGCTACACCTTC.

This clonotype was observed many times. This chain uses TRBV12-3 or TRBV12-4 with TRBJ1-1; a weak D match, TRBD1 (6 bases). There are 14 residues in the CDR3. V lost 8 bases, J lost 4 bases, and 17 bases lay in between. The CDR3 spells CASRSEGVGTEAFF. The CDR3 coding sequence is TGTGCCAGCCGATCCGAGGGGGTCGGCACTGAAGCTTTCTTT.

This clonotype was recorded at least ten times. Here the CDR3 DNA reads TGTGCCAGCAGCTTAGAGGCAGGGGGTTCACCCCTCCACTTT. Its protein product is CASSLEAGGSPLHF. The chain carries TRBV7-9 and TRBJ1-6; 7 bases fit TRBD1. The trim removed 1 base at V and 9 bases at J, leaving 3 bases unmatched. Looked up from germline, CDR1 is SEHNR and CDR2 is FQNEAQ (reference sequence). This CDR3 has 14 amino acids. The full variable domain, its missing parts supplied by reference TRBV7-9 and TRBJ1-6, is DTGVSQNPRHKITKRGQNVTFRCDPISEHNRLYWYRQTLGQGPEFLTYFQNEAQLEKSRLLSDRFSAERPKGSFSTLEIQRTEQGDSAMYLCASSLEAGGSPLHFGNGTRLTVT.

This clonotype was detected ten times or more. The J gene is TRBJ2-4, the V gene TRBV6-5; D remains ambiguous. Trimming removed 0 bases from V and 4 bases from J, with 13 bases in between. Per germline, CDR1 MNHEY and CDR2 SVGAGI. The CDR3 runs to 16 residues. The CDR3 DNA sequence: TGTGCCAGCAGTTACTCGAAAAAAGTTGGGAAAAACATTCAGTACTTC. It yields the protein CASSYSKKVGKNIQYF.